This TCR beta chain was identified in a study of blood T cells in healthy people across ages. A sample-barcoded 5' primer and a J-beta primer mix were used in a second PCR of about 7 to 12 cycles. TCRdb independently ran MiXCR on the 5' RACE reads; one entry per CDR3 protein. The sample contains more than 900,000 distinct CDR3 sequences, almost 30% of which appear only once. The V gene's germline CDR1 is KGHSH and CDR2 LQKENI. The CDR3 length is 14 residues. V dropped 7 bases and J dropped 4 bases, with 17 bases sitting between them. These data also featured in a second study, about T cells of mothers and their children.

The sequencing sample was made of blood. This TCR came from a woman in her thirties or forties in good health. The chain links TRBV18 to TRBJ2-7, with D possibly being TRBD1 (5 bases). The CDR3 here is CASLPSRDIYEQYF. The DNA of the CDR3 is TGTGCCAGCTTACCTTCCAGGGATATTTACGAGCAGTACTTC.